A selection of T cell receptor beta chains follows, all from one sample in a study of T cell responses to AZD1222 COVID-19 vaccine. TCRdb's table, derived via immunoSEQ multiplex PCR, lists solely in-frame clones and lacks some. The repertoire holds some 130,000 clones, with around 90% as singletons. Sequenced material: peripheral blood, taken 28 days after the second AZD1222 dose. These receptors originate from an adult who received the AZD1222 COVID-19 vaccine. CDR3s include the opening cysteine and the closing phenylalanine or tryptophan. A D gene is named only where the DNA matches it firmly. Rows give clone size only sometimes, using once, few, many, or a class for an expanded clone.

V	size	J	D	DNA	CDR3
TRBV7-9	NA	TRBJ2-3	TRBD2	TGTGCCAGCAGGGTAACGGGGGGGAGCACAGATACGCAGTATTTT	CASRVTGGSTDTQYF
TRBV2	NA	TRBJ2-7	NA	TGTGCCAGCAGTGAGGACATCTACGAGCAGTACTTC	CASSEDIYEQYF
TRBV5-6	NA	TRBJ2-6	NA	TGTGCCAGCAGCTTGCCCACAGACTCTGGGGCCAACGTCCTGACTTTC	CASSLPTDSGANVLTF
TRBV2	once	TRBJ1-4	NA	TGTGCCACCTCCGGGACTGTGGATGAAAAACTGTTTTTT	CATSGTVDEKLFF
TRBV4-3	NA	TRBJ1-2	NA	TGCGCCAGCAGCCAAGATCGAAAGGGGGACGGCTACACCTTC	CASSQDRKGDGYTF
TRBV6-6	NA	TRBJ2-3	TRBD2	TGTGCCAGCAGTCGTGGGGGAGCGGGGGACCGCACAGATACGCAGTATTTT	CASSRGGAGDRTDTQYF
TRBV2	NA	TRBJ2-3	TRBD2	TGTGCCAGCAGTCTAGCGGGAGGCACAGATACGCAGTATTTT	CASSLAGGTDTQYF
TRBV3-1/TRBV3-2	NA	TRBJ2-1	NA	TGTGCCAGCAGCCGGGGGACCCCACATGAGCAGTTCTTC	CASSRGTPHEQFF
TRBV7-9	NA	TRBJ2-7	NA	TGTGCCAGCAGCTTAGGGGACGCCTACGAGCAGTACTTC	CASSLGDAYEQYF
TRBV15	NA	TRBJ1-5	NA	TGTGCCACCAGCAAAGGGACGAGAAACGAGGACCGCAATCAGCCCCAGCATTTT	CATSKGTRNEDRNQPQHF
TRBV7-2	NA	TRBJ1-5	NA	TGTGCCAGCAGCTTAGAGAATAGCAATCAGCCCCAGCATTTT	CASSLENSNQPQHF
TRBV6-7	NA	TRBJ2-7	TRBD2	TGTGCCACCCCGGGGGGGTCACCTGGGGAGCAGTACTTC	CATPGGSPGEQYF
TRBV7-2	once	TRBJ1-5	NA	TGTGCCAGCAGCTTAGCGGGGGATTTGGCTCAGCCCCAGCATTTT	CASSLAGDLAQPQHF
TRBV19	NA	TRBJ1-5	NA	TGTGCCAGTAACGTTCCGAAGCAGCCCCAGCATTTT	CASNVPKQPQHF
TRBV5-4	NA	TRBJ1-2	NA	TGTGCCAGCAGCTTGCCATACGGCGGCTACACCTTC	CASSLPYGGYTF
TRBV5-6	NA	TRBJ2-1	NA	TGTGCCAGCAGCGGACCGCTAGGAGGTGCCTACAATGAGCAGTTCTTC	CASSGPLGGAYNEQFF
TRBV6-5	NA	TRBJ1-2	NA	TGTGCCAGCAGCCACGGGACACCGACTAACTATGGCTACACCTTC	CASSHGTPTNYGYTF
TRBV3-1/TRBV3-2	NA	TRBJ2-1	NA	TGTGCCAGCAGCCAAGCCACCCGGGGCGAGGGATCCAATGAGCAGTTCTTC	CASSQATRGEGSNEQFF
TRBV6-5	once	TRBJ2-7	NA	TGTGCCAGCAGTTACTCGGCCTTGCCGGACTACGAGCAGTACTTC	CASSYSALPDYEQYF
TRBV6-2/TRBV6-3	NA	TRBJ2-1	TRBD2	TGTGCCAGCAGTCCAAGACTAGCGGGGACCTACAATGAGCAGTTCTTC	CASSPRLAGTYNEQFF
TRBV9	NA	TRBJ1-3	NA	TGTGCCAGCAGCGTAGGGGGAACTGGAAACACCATATATTTT	CASSVGGTGNTIYF
TRBV5-6	NA	TRBJ1-2	NA	TGTGCCAGCAGGCCCAGGGCCCCGCACTATGGCTACACCTTC	CASRPRAPHYGYTF
TRBV10-3	NA	TRBJ1-2	NA	TGTGCCATCAGTGAGTGGGGAGGGACCGAACCGGGAGGAAGCTACACCTTC	CAISEWGGTEPGGSYTF
TRBV27	once	TRBJ1-1	TRBD1	TGTGCCAGCAGTTTAGGGACAGGGGCGAGCACTGAAGCTTTCTTT	CASSLGTGASTEAFF
TRBV14	NA	TRBJ2-3	NA	TGTGCCAGCAGCCACCTTAACACAGATACGCAGTATTTT	CASSHLNTDTQYF
TRBV7-8	NA	TRBJ2-7	NA	TGTGCCAGCACCCCTAGCTGGGGTTTCAACGAGCAGTACTTC	CASTPSWGFNEQYF
TRBV19	NA	TRBJ1-6	NA	TGTGCCAGTAGGTCGGGCAGCGCTAATTCACCCCTCCACTTT	CASRSGSANSPLHF
TRBV2	NA	TRBJ1-1	NA	TGTGCCAGCAGTGAACTTGTGAACACTGAAGCTTTCTTT	CASSELVNTEAFF
TRBV15	few	TRBJ2-7	TRBD1	TGTGCCACCAGCAGAATCAGGACAGGGGGCCGGAACCCCTACGAGCAGTACTTC	CATSRIRTGGRNPYEQYF
TRBV24-1	NA	TRBJ2-1	NA	TGTGCCACCAGTATAGCAGGTACGCAGAATGAGCAGTTCTTC	CATSIAGTQNEQFF
TRBV5-4	NA	TRBJ1-3	TRBD1	TGTGCCAGCAGCCCACAGGGGTTCGGAAACACCATATATTTT	CASSPQGFGNTIYF
TRBV7-9	NA	TRBJ1-5	NA	TGTGCCAGCAGCTTAATGGGCGGGACGAATCAGCCCCAGCATTTT	CASSLMGGTNQPQHF
TRBV6-1	NA	TRBJ1-5	NA	TGTGCCAGCAGTGAAGCGCCAGGGGATCAGCCCCAGCATTTT	CASSEAPGDQPQHF
TRBV7-9	NA	TRBJ1-5	NA	TGTGCCAGCAGTCCAGGGAATCAGCCCCAGCATTTT	CASSPGNQPQHF
TRBV11-3	once	TRBJ2-3	NA	TGTGCCAGCAGCTTCGACAGCCCAGATACGCAGTATTTT	CASSFDSPDTQYF
TRBV7-9	NA	TRBJ2-7	TRBD2	TGTGCCAGCAGCTCAGACGGGGGGACCTCCTACGAGCAGTACTTC	CASSSDGGTSYEQYF
TRBV5-5	NA	TRBJ1-5	NA	TGTGCCAGCAGCTCGGGACCCCCCCAGCCCCAGCATTTT	CASSSGPPQPQHF
TRBV6-1	NA	TRBJ1-1	NA	TGTGCCAGCAGTGAAGCGCGCCGGAACACTGAAGCTTTCTTT	CASSEARRNTEAFF
TRBV28	NA	TRBJ2-2	NA	TGTGCCACCCGCTGGATAAACACCGGGGAGCTGTTTTTT	CATRWINTGELFF
TRBV15	NA	TRBJ1-5	NA	TGTGCCACCAGCAGGGAGGGGGGGGCCCTCGTACCCCAGCATTTT	CATSREGGALVPQHF
TRBV6-2/TRBV6-3	NA	TRBJ1-6	TRBD1	TGTGCCAGCAGTTACTCCCGAGGACAGGTGAATTCACCCCTCCACTTT	CASSYSRGQVNSPLHF
TRBV18	NA	TRBJ2-5	NA	TGTGCCAGCTCACCGGACGGCCAAGAGACCCAGTACTTC	CASSPDGQETQYF
TRBV19	NA	TRBJ1-2	NA	TGTGCCAGTAGTAGCAGCCCCTATGGCTACACCTTC	CASSSSPYGYTF
TRBV20-1	NA	TRBJ1-5	NA	TGCAGTGCTAGTGAGGGGAATCAGCCCCAGCATTTT	CSASEGNQPQHF
TRBV27	once	TRBJ2-7	NA	TGTGCCAGCAGTTTAAGAGTGGGAAATTGGATCTACGAGCAGTACTTC	CASSLRVGNWIYEQYF
TRBV3-1/TRBV3-2	once	TRBJ1-2	NA	TGTGCCAGCAGCCAGCCGGGACACTTCTATGGCTACACCTTC	CASSQPGHFYGYTF
TRBV28	NA	TRBJ1-2	NA	TGTGCCAGCAGCCCCGCTGGAGGGGACTTCTATGGCTACACCTTC	CASSPAGGDFYGYTF
TRBV5-1	once	TRBJ2-5	NA	TGCGCCAGCAGCTTAACAGAAATGCAAGAGACCCAGTACTTC	CASSLTEMQETQYF
TRBV10-2	NA	TRBJ1-1	NA	TGCGCCAGCCTCATATCGGGTGGGGCCACTGAAGCTTTCTTT	CASLISGGATEAFF
TRBV6-5	NA	TRBJ2-7	NA	TGTGCCAGCAGTATTTACCAGGGATCCTACGAGCAGTACTTC	CASSIYQGSYEQYF
TRBV12-3/TRBV12-4	NA	TRBJ2-7	NA	TGTGCCAGCAGTTTTGCCTCGGAGCAGTACTTC	CASSFASEQYF
TRBV19	NA	TRBJ2-3	NA	TGTGCCAGTAGTCCCCAAGCCGGGACTCTCGGGTATTTT	CASSPQAGTLGYF
TRBV29-1	NA	TRBJ2-1	TRBD1	TGCAGCGCCGGGACAGAGATCTACAATGAGCAGTTCTTC	CSAGTEIYNEQFF
TRBV25-1	NA	TRBJ2-7	TRBD1	TGTGCCAGCAGTAGGGGGCGGGAGCAGTACTTC	CASSRGREQYF
TRBV6-5	NA	TRBJ1-1	NA	TGTGCCAGCAGTTACTCCGCCAGGGTGGACACTGAAGCTTTCTTT	CASSYSARVDTEAFF
TRBV9	NA	TRBJ1-1	NA	TGTGCCAGCAGTCCCAGAGGGGAGATAATGAACACTGAAGCTTTCTTT	CASSPRGEIMNTEAFF
TRBV5-6	NA	TRBJ2-7	NA	TGTGCCAGCAGCCCTACAGGGTCCAACGAGCAGTACTTC	CASSPTGSNEQYF
TRBV7-9	NA	TRBJ2-5	NA	TGTGCCAGCAGCTCCGTACCGGGACTCACCGGTTGGGAGACCCAGTACTTC	CASSSVPGLTGWETQYF